This T cell receptor (beta chain) was obtained from a study of OX40 agonist ivuxolimab in advanced cancers. About the study: Aged about 20 to 85 with a mean of about 60 years, they were under 85% male.

The CDR3 is 12 amino acids. Germline lookup yields CDR1 SEHNR and CDR2 FQNEAQ (reference sequence). V was pared by 1 base and J by 14 bases, with 14 bases between. This table comes from immunoSEQ multiplex PCR, and its TCRdb copy is limited to in-frame clones, with some not included. The table includes roughly 43,000 clones, 91% detected once. The sequence was collected from an adult with an advanced solid tumor such as melanoma, head and neck, liver or kidney cancer. This chain uses TRBV7-9 with TRBJ2-5; D uncertain. The starting material was CD4+ or CD8+ T cells sorted from blood, obtained in a trial of the OX40 agonist ivuxolimab. DNA for the CDR3: TGTGCCAGCAGCTTAGTCGTGGGGATCTGTTACTTC. The encoded protein is CASSLVVGICYF. Filled out from reference TRBV7-9 and TRBJ2-5, the complete variable domain reads DTGVSQNPRHKITKRGQNVTFRCDPISEHNRLYWYRQTLGQGPEFLTYFQNEAQLEKSRLLSDRFSAERPKGSFSTLEIQRTEQGDSAMYLCASSLVVGICYFGPGTRLLVL.